The entry that follows covers one T cell receptor (beta chain) sequence. The sample originates from a study of shared clonotypes between healthy human individuals. TCRdb's copy holds only in-frame clones and misses some; the assay was immunoSEQ multiplex PCR. The table includes hundreds of thousands of clones, 75% to 85% detected once. Sequenced: PBMCs. The receptor's source is a middle-aged woman in good health. Some clones in this sample may be carry-over from other donors' samples.

Here the CDR3 reads CSVSESGNTDTQYF. The CDR3 nucleotides are TGCAGCGTGAGTGAGAGCGGCAACACAGATACGCAGTATTTT. The chain has TRBV29-1 and TRBJ2-3; the D gene is possibly TRBD2 (5 bases). From germline, CDR1 is SQVTM and CDR2 ANQGSEA. The CDR3 covers 14 residues. V shed 6 bases and J shed 2 bases, with 15 bases lying between them.